The 32 T cell receptor beta chains in this list originate from one sample, sequenced in a study of early T cells in non-severe SARS-CoV-2 infection. TCRdb reanalysed the 5' RACE reads using MiXCR and keeps one entry per CDR3 protein. The sample has more than 90,000 distinct CDR3 sequences, about 13% seen once. The sequenced sample was whole blood. The receptor source for this set is an adult who was a healthcare worker with PCR-confirmed SARS-CoV-2 infection or an uninfected control (not recorded which).

The rearrangement joins TRBV27 to TRBJ1-6; 8 bases are shared with TRBD1. Germline loops: CDR1 MNHEY, CDR2 SMNVEV (reference sequence). The CDR3 is 14 amino acids. V lost 3 bases to trimming and J lost 9 bases; unmatched junction nucleotides: 4. CDR3 coding DNA: TGTGCCAGCAGTTTGACAGGGGCCCTTTCACCCCTCCACTTT. As protein: CASSLTGALSPLHF.

The table lists this clonotype with a few counts. The CDR3 DNA reads as TGTGCCAGCAGCCCGGGACTAGCGGGGGGGCACGCAGATACGCAGTATTTT. Amino acids: CASSPGLAGGHADTQYF. The chain is built from TRBV7-2 and TRBJ2-3, with TRBD2 matching 16 bases. CDR1 and CDR2 from the germline V gene are SGHTA and FQGNSA. The CDR3 sequence is 17 residues long. The V and J ends lost 5 bases and 4 bases, in that order; junction bases with no gene match: 6.

In this sample, this clonotype turned up a few times. The gene calls are TRBV27 and TRBJ2-5; D is unresolved. Trimming removed 3 bases from V and 4 bases from J, with 6 bases in between. Germline values: CDR1 MNHEY, CDR2 SMNVEV (reference sequence). CDR3 size: 12 residues. CDR3 protein: CASSFWGETQYF. The CDR3 coding sequence is TGTGCCAGCAGTTTTTGGGGAGAGACCCAGTACTTC.

The sample holds many counts of this clonotype. The chain is built from TRBV5-1 and TRBJ2-3; 7 bases fit TRBD1. The CDR3 is 14 amino acids. Germline CDR1 SGHRS, CDR2 YFSETQ. The V and J ends lost 5 bases and 2 bases, in that order; junction bases with no gene match: 5. This CDR3 reads CASRAGTVTDTQYF. DNA for the CDR3: TGCGCCAGCAGGGCCGGGACAGTCACAGATACGCAGTATTTT.

This clonotype appeared a few times. The CDR3 here is CASLRGSVSNEQFF. CDR3 DNA: TGTGCCAGCTTACGGGGTAGCGTATCCAATGAGCAGTTCTTC. The chain carries TRBV18 and TRBJ2-1, with D maybe TRBD2 (5 bases). Germline CDR1 KGHSH, CDR2 LQKENI. The V end was cut by 7 bases, the J end by 6 bases, with 16 bases between. The CDR3 is made up of 14 amino acids.

This clonotype has ten or more counts. The V call is TRBV19, the J call TRBJ2-1; the D gene is possibly TRBD1 (5 bases). Per the germline V gene, CDR1 is LNHDA and CDR2 is SQIVND (reference sequence). This CDR3 is built from 14 residues. The V end was cut by 5 bases, the J end by 7 bases, with 15 bases between. This chain's CDR3 is CASSSQAYRNEQFF. DNA for the CDR3: TGTGCCAGTAGTTCACAGGCTTATAGGAATGAGCAGTTCTTC. The whole variable domain, remainder taken from reference TRBV19 and TRBJ2-1, is DGGITQSPKYLFRKEGQNVTLSCEQNLNHDAMYWYRQDPGQGLRLIYYSQIVNDFQKGDIAEGYSVSREKKESFPLTVTSAQKNPTAFYLCASSSQAYRNEQFFGPGTRLTVL.

The chain joins TRBV10-3 to TRBJ2-7; 9 bases match TRBD1. The CDR3 sequence is 14 residues long. From germline, CDR1 is ENHRY and CDR2 SYGVKD. The V and J ends lost 2 bases and 6 bases, in that order; junction bases with no gene match: 5. The CDR3 bases are TGTGCCATCAGTGAGGACAGGGGGATTGGCGAGCAGTACTTC. It encodes CAISEDRGIGEQYF.

This clonotype has more than one count but fewer than ten. The chain employs TRBV5-1 and TRBJ2-1, with a tentative D call TRBD2 (7 bases). The germline CDR1 and CDR2 sequences are SGHRS and YFSETQ. V lost 2 bases and J 8 bases, leaving 14 bases between the germline ends. The CDR3 covers 14 residues. The CDR3 DNA reads as TGCGCCAGCAGCTTCGCGGGGGCCGGGGATGAGCAGTTCTTC. Translated, it gives CASSFAGAGDEQFF.

The J gene is TRBJ2-1, the V gene TRBV11-2; no firm D call. The germline gives CDR1 SGHAT, CDR2 FQNNGV. This CDR3 spans 16 amino acids. The germline V and J ends were trimmed by 5 bases and 5 bases, with 19 bases remaining between them. CDR3 DNA: TGTGCCAGCAGCCCCCGGGCACACAAAATCGACAATGAGCAGTTCTTC. This codes for CASSPRAHKIDNEQFF.

The chain is built from TRBV5-4 and TRBJ1-1, with D uncertain. The germline CDR1 and CDR2 sequences are SGHNT and YYREEE (reference sequence). The CDR3 runs to 13 residues. V was pared by 6 bases and J by 0 bases, with 9 bases between. Written as DNA, the CDR3 is TGTGCCAGCATGACCTCACTGAACACTGAAGCTTTCTTT. Translating it yields CASMTSLNTEAFF.

This clonotype was seen many times. The rearrangement links TRBV11-2 to TRBJ2-4; D is undetermined. V was cut by 5 bases and J by 9 bases, with 23 bases left in between. The germline V gene encodes CDR1 SGHAT and CDR2 FQNNGV. The CDR3 runs 16 residues. CDR3: CASSHLNLGQNGIQYF. The CDR3, as DNA: TGTGCCAGCAGCCACCTGAACTTGGGCCAAAATGGCATTCAGTACTTC.

This clonotype was observed a handful of times. CDR3 loop: CSASTRGLAGMDTQYF. The CDR3 DNA sequence: TGCAGTGCCTCAACCCGGGGACTAGCGGGGATGGATACGCAGTATTTT. The rearrangement uses TRBV20-1 and TRBJ2-3; 13 bases agree with TRBD2. This CDR3 is 16 amino acids long. Germline V gene data show CDR1 as DFQATT and CDR2 as SNEGSKA (reference sequence). The V gene end was trimmed by 6 bases and the J gene end by 6 bases; junction bases not matched to a gene: 12.

This clonotype was picked up many times. The rearrangement uses TRBV2 and TRBJ2-2; the D call may be TRBD1 or TRBD2 (7 bases each). This CDR3 is 17 amino acids long. From germline, CDR1 is SNHLY and CDR2 FYNNEI. Trimming stripped 6 bases from V and 4 bases from J, with 21 bases between. The CDR3 coding sequence is TGTGCCAGCAGAGCGGCGGGGGCACAGGGGACCACCGGGGAGCTGTTTTTT. It is translated as CASRAAGAQGTTGELFF.

Ten or more counts support this clonotype. The chain recombines TRBV9 with TRBJ2-5; 13 positions match TRBD2. V shed 3 bases, J shed 5 bases, and the junction held 7 bases outside the gene matches. CDR3 length equals 16 residues. CDR1 and CDR2 (germline): SGDLS, YYNGEE. CDR3 protein: CASSEPLAGGQETQYF. CDR3 bases: TGTGCCAGCAGCGAGCCACTAGCGGGGGGGCAGGAGACCCAGTACTTC. Filled out from reference TRBV9 and TRBJ2-5, the complete variable domain reads DSGVTQTPKHLITATGQRVTLRCSPRSGDLSVYWYQQSLDQGLQFLIQYYNGEERAKGNILERFSAQQFPDLHSELNLSSLELGDSALYFCASSEPLAGGQETQYFGPGTRLLVL.

This clonotype appeared many times. This rearrangement joins TRBV11-2 to TRBJ2-3; 7 nucleotides match TRBD2. Germline assignment: CDR1 SGHAT and CDR2 FQNNGV. The CDR3 contains 16 residues. V shed 5 bases and J 2 bases; nucleotides not matched to a gene: 10. CDR3 DNA sequence: TGTGCCAGCAGCCCGTTAGGGGACTATTTCACAGATACGCAGTATTTT. Translated: CASSPLGDYFTDTQYF.

This clonotype came up many times. The rearrangement links TRBV5-1 to TRBJ1-1; D is ambiguous. Germline V CDR1 and CDR2: SGHRS, YFSETQ. This CDR3 contains 15 residues. V lost 0 bases and J lost 0, with 9 bases in between. The CDR3 DNA is TGCGCCAGCAGCTTGGGCCTTACAGTGAACACTGAAGCTTTCTTT. Protein sequence: CASSLGLTVNTEAFF. Combining the CDR3 with reference TRBV5-1 and TRBJ1-1 gives the whole variable domain KAGVTQTPRYLIKTRGQQVTLSCSPISGHRSVSWYQQTPGQGLQFLFEYFSETQRNKGNFPGRFSGRQFSNSRSEMNVSTLELGDSALYLCASSLGLTVNTEAFFGQGTRLTVV.

This clonotype showed up many times. This chain connects TRBV27 to TRBJ1-6, with 7 bases fitting TRBD1. Germline V lookup: CDR1 MNHEY, CDR2 SMNVEV (reference sequence). The CDR3 loop spans 14 amino acids. Trimming cost V 6 bases and J 10 bases; bases outside gene matches: 9. In DNA form, the CDR3 reads TGTGCCAGCAGCTCAGACAGGGTCAGGTCACCCCTCCACTTT. Its translation: CASSSDRVRSPLHF.

This clonotype has a count of ten or more. The chain has TRBV2 and TRBJ1-5, with no clear D. The V gene's germline CDR1 is SNHLY and CDR2 FYNNEI. The CDR3 spans 13 residues. Trimming took 6 bases from V and 7 from J, leaving 13 bases between them. The DNA of the CDR3 is TGTGCCAGCAGCGCAAATTCTAGGCAGCCCCAGCATTTT. As protein: CASSANSRQPQHF.

This clonotype was counted a few times. The CDR3 sequence is CASSPGLGPETQYF. The CDR3 nucleotides read TGTGCCAGCAGCCCTGGGTTGGGGCCAGAGACCCAGTACTTC. The rearrangement uses TRBV12-3 or TRBV12-4 and TRBJ2-5; the D gene is possibly TRBD1 (5 bases). The germline V and J ends were trimmed by 6 bases and 4 bases, with 15 bases remaining between them. The CDR3 runs 14 residues.

This clonotype was seen a handful of times. The CDR3 region has the DNA TGTGCCAGCAGTTCCCTCAACATCGCTAGAGAGCAGTACTTC. Amino acids: CASSSLNIAREQYF. The rearrangement links TRBV28 to TRBJ2-7; D unclear. The CDR3 contains 14 residues. Germline assignment: CDR1 MDHEN and CDR2 SYDVKM. The ends were cut back, 4 bases at V and 7 bases at J, with 17 bases in the middle.

This clonotype was counted many times. CDR3 region: CASSDRGGMEAFF. CDR3 DNA: TGTGCCAGCAGTGACAGGGGGGGTATGGAAGCTTTCTTT. The genes are TRBV6-6 and TRBJ1-1, with 9 bases that match TRBD1. Germline loops: CDR1 MNHNY, CDR2 SVGAGI (reference sequence). The CDR3 has 13 residues. Trimming removed 5 bases from V and 8 bases from J; junction bases left unmatched: 6.

V and J are TRBV7-2 and TRBJ1-2; D is unclear. The CDR3 covers 15 residues. The V and J ends lost 0 bases and 3 bases respectively, with 11 bases between them. Germline V gives CDR1 SGHTA, CDR2 FQGNSA. The CDR3 DNA follows: TGTGCCAGCAGCTTAGCTTTTGGACCTTACTATGGCTACACCTTC. This encodes CASSLAFGPYYGYTF. Full variable domain (rest looked up from reference TRBV7-2 and TRBJ1-2): GAGVSQSPSNKVTEKGKDVELRCDPISGHTALYWYRQSLGQGLEFLIYFQGNSAPDKSGLPSDRFSAERTGGSVSTLTIQRTQQEDSAVYLCASSLAFGPYYGYTFGSGTRLTVV.

This clonotype was detected a few times. V is TRBV12-3 or TRBV12-4 and J is TRBJ2-7; 7 bases are shared with TRBD2. The CDR3 is 14 amino acids. After removal of 6 bases from V and 0 bases from J, the junction contained 5 bases not matched to a gene. The CDR3 region is CASRQAGPSYEQYF. In DNA, the CDR3 is TGTGCCAGCAGGCAAGCGGGGCCCTCCTACGAGCAGTACTTC.

V gene TRBV12-3 or TRBV12-4 combines with J gene TRBJ2-7; TRBD1 matches at 7 bases. J gave up 4 bases and V 1 base, and 13 bases lay outside the gene matches. The CDR3 runs to 17 residues. CDR3 loop: CASSLVLWGTENYEQYF. Written as DNA, the CDR3 is TGTGCCAGCAGTTTAGTTCTTTGGGGGACAGAGAATTACGAGCAGTACTTC.

The V call is TRBV20-1, the J call TRBJ2-5; D is ambiguous. In germline, CDR1 is DFQATT, CDR2 SNEGSKA (reference sequence). The CDR3 length is 10 residues. This CDR3 is CSSKKETQYF. The CDR3 region has the DNA TGCAGCTCTAAGAAAGAGACCCAGTACTTC.

This clonotype was observed many times. The chain has TRBV4-2 and TRBJ2-4, with 9 bases fitting TRBD1. CDR1 LGHNA and CDR2 YNFKEQ come from the germline V gene. The ends lost 0 bases at V and 0 bases at J; junction bases unmatched: 9. There are 19 residues in the CDR3. The DNA of the CDR3 is TGTGCCAGCAGCCAAGATCTGAAGGGGACAGGGACAGCCAAAAACATTCAGTACTTC. It specifies CASSQDLKGTGTAKNIQYF.

This sequence joins TRBV20-1 and TRBJ2-7; D not resolved. Germline assignment: CDR1 DFQATT and CDR2 SNEGSKA (reference sequence). V was trimmed by 0 bases and J by 9 bases, leaving 12 bases between them. This CDR3 contains 12 residues. CDR3 DNA: TGCAGTGCTAGAGATCCTCGTACGGTGCAGTACTTC. Its protein product is CSARDPRTVQYF.

The rearrangement links TRBV11-2 to TRBJ2-7, with a possible D match to TRBD1 (5 bases). Deletions cut 4 bases from V and 2 bases from J, with 15 bases between. The germline V gene has CDR1 SGHAT and CDR2 FQNNGV. CDR3 length: 15 amino acids. CDR3 nucleotides: TGTGCCAGCAGCTCATTGTCAGGGCGGACCTACGAGCAGTACTTC. Its translation is CASSSLSGRTYEQYF.

This clonotype was found many times. The chain combines TRBV2 with TRBJ2-4; D not certain. CDR1 SNHLY and CDR2 FYNNEI come from the germline V gene. V was pared by 7 bases and J by 0 bases, with 13 bases between. The length of the CDR3 is 15 residues. This CDR3 reads CASKGTILAKNIQYF. The DNA for the CDR3 is TGTGCCAGCAAAGGAACGATTCTAGCCAAAAACATTCAGTACTTC.

This clonotype was counted a few times. The rearrangement links TRBV2 to TRBJ1-6; 7 nucleotides agree with TRBD1. Germline V lookup: CDR1 SNHLY, CDR2 FYNNEI. The CDR3 spans 14 residues. V lost 6 bases, J lost 5 bases, and 4 bases stayed unmatched. The CDR3 sequence is CASREQGDNSPLHF. CDR3 coding DNA: TGTGCCAGCAGAGAGCAGGGGGATAATTCACCCCTCCACTTT.

This clonotype was picked up a small number of times. This chain connects TRBV7-8 to TRBJ2-7; TRBD2 agrees at 9 bases. V trimming: 7 bases; J trimming: 4 bases; junction bases outside the gene matches: 8. CDR3 length equals 14 residues. CDR1 and CDR2 (germline): SGHVS, FQNEAQ. CDR3 in DNA: TGTGCCAGCACGTTTGGCGGGGGGGAATACGAGCAGTACTTC. This sequence encodes CASTFGGGEYEQYF.

In its sample, this clonotype was seen a few times. This CDR3 reads CSASGGTQYF. As DNA, the CDR3 is TGCAGTGCTTCAGGTGGTACGCAGTATTTT. The chain employs TRBV20-1 and TRBJ2-3; D remains unclear. There are 10 residues in the CDR3. Germline V gene data show CDR1 as DFQATT and CDR2 as SNEGSKA (reference sequence). Trimming shortened V by 5 bases and J by 8 bases, and 8 bases separated the two germline ends.